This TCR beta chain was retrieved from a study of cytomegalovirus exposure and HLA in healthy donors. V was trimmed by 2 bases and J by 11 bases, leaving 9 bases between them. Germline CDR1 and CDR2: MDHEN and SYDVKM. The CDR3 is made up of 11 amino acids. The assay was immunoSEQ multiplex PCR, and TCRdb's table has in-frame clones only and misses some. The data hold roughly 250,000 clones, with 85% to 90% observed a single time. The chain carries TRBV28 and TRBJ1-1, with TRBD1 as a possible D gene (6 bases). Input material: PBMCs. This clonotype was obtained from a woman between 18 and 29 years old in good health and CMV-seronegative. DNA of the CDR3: TGTGCCAGCAGTTTAAGGGGGTTGGCTTTCTTT. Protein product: CASSLRGLAFF.